This entry is about one T cell receptor beta chain. This sample stems from a study of siplizumab effects on memory and regulatory T cells. Assay used: immunoSEQ multiplex PCR; TCRdb lists only in-frame clones, some missing. The sample has about 120,000 clones, roughly 94% seen once; the top ten hold under 2%. V was trimmed by 4 bases and J by 2 bases, leaving 19 bases between them. The CDR3 loop spans 16 amino acids. CDR1 is SGHRS, CDR2 YFSETQ, per germline. Sequencing was done on a sample of non-Treg CD4+ T cells sorted from blood. This sequence originates from a human donor in good health. The chain joins TRBV5-1 to TRBJ2-7; D is perhaps TRBD1 (6 bases). The CDR3 nucleotides read TGCGCCAGCAGCCTTACAGCCTACAGGGATACCTACGAGCAGTACTTC. Residues: CASSLTAYRDTYEQYF.